The clone carrying this TCR beta chain came up many times. Its matching antigen is unknown. Template material for amplifying TCR beta CDR3 regions consisted of RNA transcripts. TCR CDR3 underwent first-round RT-PCR with the HTBI primer set. TCRdb itself ran the multiplex PCR reads through MiXCR, one entry per CDR3 protein. The table records about 400,000 distinct CDR3 sequences, approximately 14% of them present only once. This sample is part of a study of T cells in Graves' hyperthyroidism and ophthalmopathy. Diagnosis of hyperthyroidism was new in patients aged 18 to 65, and its duration was under 2 months. Source material for PBMCs was 9 to 10 ml fresh peripheral blood. Trimming stripped 1 base from V and 7 bases from J, with 15 bases between. Germline V gene lookup returns CDR1 SGHRS and CDR2 YFSETQ. This CDR3 has 16 residues. Study-wide results and limits: Before onset, ophthalmopathy was predicted by the model a median around 6.5 months earlier.

The receptor comes from a woman aged 18-30 years with Graves' hyperthyroidism. The J gene is TRBJ1-6, the V gene TRBV5-1; no clear D. The source material was blood. The CDR3 region is CASSLYSGGNNSPLHF. Here the CDR3 DNA reads TGCGCCAGCAGCTTGTATTCCGGCGGGAACAATTCACCCCTCCACTTT. Filled out from reference TRBV5-1 and TRBJ1-6, the complete variable domain reads KAGVTQTPRYLIKTRGQQVTLSCSPISGHRSVSWYQQTPGQGLQFLFEYFSETQRNKGNFPGRFSGRQFSNSRSEMNVSTLELGDSALYLCASSLYSGGNNSPLHFGNGTRLTVT.